This paragraph covers one T cell receptor beta chain sequence. TCRdb's table, derived via immunoSEQ multiplex PCR, lists solely in-frame clones and lacks some. The sample shows about 240,000 clones, about 80% of them seen only once. The data derive from a study of Tregs in tolerant kidney transplant recipients. Per germline, CDR1 SGHDT and CDR2 YYEEEE. The V end was cut by 0 bases, the J end by 2 bases, with 12 bases between. This CDR3 region has 17 residues. This receptor was identified in a human donor in good health. The rearrangement links TRBV5-6 to TRBJ1-6; D unresolved. Specimen: CD4+ T cells from blood. The CDR3 is CASSLGGPAAYNSPLHF. CDR3 coding DNA: TGTGCCAGCAGCTTGGGAGGACCTGCGGCCTATAATTCACCCCTCCACTTT.